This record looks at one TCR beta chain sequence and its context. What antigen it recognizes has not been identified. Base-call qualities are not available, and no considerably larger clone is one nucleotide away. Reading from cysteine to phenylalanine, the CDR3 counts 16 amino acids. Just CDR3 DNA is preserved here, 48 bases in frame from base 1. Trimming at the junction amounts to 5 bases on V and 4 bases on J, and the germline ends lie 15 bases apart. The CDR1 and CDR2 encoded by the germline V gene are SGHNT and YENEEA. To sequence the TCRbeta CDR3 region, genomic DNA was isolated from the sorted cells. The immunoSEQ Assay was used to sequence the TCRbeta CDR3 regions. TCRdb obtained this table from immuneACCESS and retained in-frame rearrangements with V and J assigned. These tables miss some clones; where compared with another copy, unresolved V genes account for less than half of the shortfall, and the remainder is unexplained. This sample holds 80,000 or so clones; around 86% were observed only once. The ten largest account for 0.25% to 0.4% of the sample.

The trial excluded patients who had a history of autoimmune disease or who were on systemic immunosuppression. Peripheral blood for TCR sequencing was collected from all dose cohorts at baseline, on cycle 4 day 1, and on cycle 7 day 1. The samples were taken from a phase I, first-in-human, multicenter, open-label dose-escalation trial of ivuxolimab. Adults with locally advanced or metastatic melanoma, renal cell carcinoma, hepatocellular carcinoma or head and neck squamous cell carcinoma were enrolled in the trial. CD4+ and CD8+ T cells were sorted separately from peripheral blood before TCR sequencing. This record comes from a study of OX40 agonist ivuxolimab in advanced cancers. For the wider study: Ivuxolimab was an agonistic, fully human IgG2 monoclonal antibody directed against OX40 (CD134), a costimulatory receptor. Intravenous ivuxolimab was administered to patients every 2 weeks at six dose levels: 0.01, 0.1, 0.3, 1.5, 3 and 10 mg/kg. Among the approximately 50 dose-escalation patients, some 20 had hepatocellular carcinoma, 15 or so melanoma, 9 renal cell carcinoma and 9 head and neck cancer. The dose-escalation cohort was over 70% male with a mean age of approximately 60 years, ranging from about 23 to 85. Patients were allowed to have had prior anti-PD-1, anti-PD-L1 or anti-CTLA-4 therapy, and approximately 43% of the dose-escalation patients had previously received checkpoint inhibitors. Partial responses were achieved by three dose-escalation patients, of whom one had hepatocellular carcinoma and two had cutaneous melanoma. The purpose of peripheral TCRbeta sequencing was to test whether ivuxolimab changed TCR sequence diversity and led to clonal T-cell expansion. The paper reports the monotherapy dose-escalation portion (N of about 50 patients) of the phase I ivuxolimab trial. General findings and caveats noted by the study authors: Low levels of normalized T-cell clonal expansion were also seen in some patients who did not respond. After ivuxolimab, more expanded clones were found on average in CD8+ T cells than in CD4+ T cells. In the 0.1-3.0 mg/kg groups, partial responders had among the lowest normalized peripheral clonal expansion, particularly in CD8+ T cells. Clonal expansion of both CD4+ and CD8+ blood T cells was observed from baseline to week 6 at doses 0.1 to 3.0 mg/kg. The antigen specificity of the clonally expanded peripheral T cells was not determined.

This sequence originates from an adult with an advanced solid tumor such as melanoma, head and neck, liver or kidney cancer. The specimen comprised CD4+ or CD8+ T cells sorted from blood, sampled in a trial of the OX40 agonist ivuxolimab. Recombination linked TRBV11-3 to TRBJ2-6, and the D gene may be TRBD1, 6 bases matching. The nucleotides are TGTGCCAGCAGCCACGGTGGGGGCAGGGGGGCCAACGTCCTGACTTTC. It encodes CASSHGGGRGANVLTF.